These T cell receptor beta chains were read from a single sample in a study of cytomegalovirus exposure and HLA in healthy donors. Generated by immunoSEQ multiplex PCR, the TCRdb table keeps only in-frame clones and is missing some. The sample contains roughly 190,000 clones, approximately 90% of which appear only once. The sample taken for sequencing was PBMCs. These receptor sequences come from a boy younger than 10 in good health and CMV-seronegative. Each CDR3 is given with its conserved first and last residue. A D gene is named only where the DNA matches it firmly. Size is omitted from some rows. Given values are once, few, many or a class for expanded clones.

v_call,d_call,clone_size,j_call,cdr3_aa,cdr3_nt
TRBV27,NA,NA,TRBJ2-7,CASSQQDYYEQYF,TGTGCCAGCAGTCAACAGGACTACTACGAGCAGTACTTC
TRBV7-8,NA,NA,TRBJ2-7,CASSRRVGSDEQYF,TGTGCCAGCAGCCGTCGGGTCGGCAGCGACGAGCAGTACTTC
TRBV29-1,NA,NA,TRBJ2-2,CSAQAAGTGELFF,TGCAGCGCCCAGGCGGCGGGCACCGGGGAGCTGTTTTTT
TRBV9,TRBD2,NA,TRBJ2-5,CASSAGLAGGWETQYF,TGTGCCAGCAGCGCTGGACTAGCGGGGGGGTGGGAGACCCAGTACTTC
TRBV27,NA,NA,TRBJ1-6,CASSRTVNSNSPLHF,TGTGCCAGCAGTCGGACAGTAAACTCCAATTCACCCCTCCACTTT
TRBV2,TRBD2,once,TRBJ2-3,CASTQESGGVDTQYF,TGTGCCAGCACTCAAGAAAGCGGGGGGGTAGATACGCAGTATTTT
TRBV11-2,TRBD1,NA,TRBJ2-3,CASSHWTGGYTDTQYF,TGTGCCAGCAGCCATTGGACAGGGGGATACACAGATACGCAGTATTTT
TRBV5-4,TRBD2,few,TRBJ2-1,CATLAGGPRNEQFF,TGTGCCACCCTAGCGGGAGGGCCGCGTAATGAGCAGTTCTTC
TRBV6-1,TRBD2,NA,TRBJ2-5,CASSEGGRTSRWETQYF,TGTGCCAGCAGTGAAGGTGGCAGGACTAGCAGGTGGGAGACCCAGTACTTC
TRBV27,TRBD2,NA,TRBJ2-1,CASSLGTSGNNEQFF,TGTGCCAGCAGTCTCGGGACTAGCGGGAACAATGAGCAGTTCTTC
TRBV29-1,NA,NA,TRBJ2-3,CSVEEALAGRDTQYF,TGCAGCGTTGAAGAAGCCCTGGCAGGCCGGGATACGCAGTATTTT
TRBV29-1,TRBD1,NA,TRBJ1-2,CSVETGADYGYTF,TGCAGCGTTGAAACAGGGGCGGACTATGGCTACACCTTC
TRBV6-5,NA,NA,TRBJ1-1,CASSYGGSTEAFF,TGTGCCAGCAGTTACGGGGGGAGCACTGAAGCTTTCTTT
TRBV5-1,TRBD1,NA,TRBJ2-7,CASSQRHDRGPTYEQYF,TGCGCCAGCAGCCAAAGGCACGACAGGGGCCCTACCTACGAGCAGTACTTC
TRBV28,NA,few,TRBJ1-1,CASSAINGSPEAFF,TGTGCCAGCAGTGCCATTAACGGGTCCCCTGAAGCTTTCTTT
TRBV7-3,TRBD1,NA,TRBJ1-2,CASPIRRTGSYGYTF,TGTGCCAGCCCCATCCGTCGGACAGGGTCGTATGGCTACACCTTC
TRBV6-7,TRBD1,NA,TRBJ1-3,CASSYPSGQGVIGNTIYF,TGTGCCAGCAGTTACCCCAGCGGACAGGGAGTGATCGGAAACACCATATATTTT
TRBV5-1,TRBD2,NA,TRBJ2-2,CASSPGTSGAGRELFF,TGCGCCAGCAGCCCGGGGACTAGCGGGGCCGGTAGGGAGCTGTTTTTT
TRBV5-1,TRBD1,once,TRBJ2-1,CASSLPGQGRYEQFF,TGCGCCAGCAGCCTTCCGGGACAGGGGCGGTATGAGCAGTTCTTC
TRBV13,TRBD2,NA,TRBJ2-3,CASSPRTSGISTDTQYF,TGTGCCAGCAGCCCGAGGACTAGCGGGATAAGCACAGATACGCAGTATTTT
TRBV27,TRBD2,NA,TRBJ2-1,CASSGVGTRGREQFF,TGTGCCAGCAGTGGGGTCGGGACTAGGGGACGGGAGCAGTTCTTC
TRBV6-6,NA,NA,TRBJ2-3,CASSYGGGSDTQYF,TGTGCCAGCAGTTACGGTGGGGGGTCAGATACGCAGTATTTT
TRBV7-3,TRBD2,NA,TRBJ2-3,CASSTGSGVSTDTQYF,TGTGCCAGCAGCACCGGGAGCGGGGTTAGCACAGATACGCAGTATTTT
TRBV5-6,NA,NA,TRBJ1-2,CASSLVVANYGYTF,TGTGCCAGCAGCTTGGTTGTAGCAAACTATGGCTACACCTTC
TRBV6-1,TRBD1,once,TRBJ2-7,CASRVIGTDYEQYF,TGTGCCAGCAGGGTTATCGGGACAGACTACGAGCAGTACTTC
TRBV7-9,NA,NA,TRBJ2-2,CASSLAGPNTGELFF,TGTGCCAGCAGCTTAGCTGGGCCGAACACCGGGGAGCTGTTTTTT
TRBV30,TRBD1,once,TRBJ2-5,CAWGTGGQLGETQYF,TGTGCCTGGGGAACAGGGGGGCAGCTGGGCGAGACCCAGTACTTC
TRBV27,NA,NA,TRBJ2-3,CASSLSWGVTDTQYF,TGTGCCAGCAGTTTGTCGTGGGGGGTCACAGATACGCAGTATTTT
TRBV12-5,TRBD1,NA,TRBJ1-1,CASGLSRDRGNTEAFF,TGTGCTAGTGGTTTGTCGAGGGACAGGGGGAACACTGAAGCTTTCTTT
TRBV28,NA,NA,TRBJ2-7,CASSLFPNRGSYEQYF,TGTGCCAGCAGTTTATTTCCTAACCGAGGATCCTACGAGCAGTACTTC
TRBV19,TRBD2,NA,TRBJ2-7,CASSRDGSGRDYEQYF,TGTGCCAGTAGCAGGGACGGTAGCGGGAGGGACTACGAGCAGTACTTC
TRBV18,TRBD1,NA,TRBJ1-5,CASSGDRDQPQHF,TGTGCCAGCTCAGGGGACAGGGATCAGCCCCAGCATTTT
TRBV6-6,TRBD2,NA,TRBJ2-7,CASSRTSGRAGYEQYF,TGTGCCAGCAGTAGGACTAGCGGGAGGGCCGGTTACGAGCAGTACTTC
TRBV5-1,TRBD1,NA,TRBJ1-2,CASSLVGQAFPSAGYTF,TGCGCCAGCAGCCTGGTGGGACAGGCCTTCCCCAGCGCTGGCTACACCTTC
TRBV7-9,TRBD1,NA,TRBJ2-1,CSSSFIGTGVHYEQFF,TGTTCCAGCAGCTTTATCGGGACAGGAGTTCACTATGAGCAGTTCTTC
TRBV6-5,TRBD2,NA,TRBJ2-7,CASRPGGVGEQYF,TGTGCCAGCCGACCGGGGGGAGTGGGCGAGCAGTACTTC
TRBV4-1,TRBD2,few,TRBJ2-3,CASNGGGALHTQYF,TGCGCCAGCAATGGCGGGGGGGCCCTCCATACGCAGTATTTT
TRBV6-5,NA,NA,TRBJ2-5,CASSPTLTGRETQYF,TGTGCCAGCAGTCCAACTTTAACAGGCCGAGAGACCCAGTACTTC
TRBV2,TRBD1,few,TRBJ1-4,CASSEVLTGREKLFF,TGTGCCAGCAGTGAAGTCTTGACAGGGAGGGAAAAACTGTTTTTT
TRBV28,NA,NA,TRBJ1-5,CASRTGGLRQPQHF,TGTGCCAGCAGAACCGGGGGATTACGCCAGCCCCAGCATTTT
TRBV9,TRBD2,NA,TRBJ2-2,CASSVVPAGGNTGELFF,TGTGCCAGCAGCGTAGTCCCCGCGGGGGGCAACACCGGGGAGCTGTTTTTT